This TCR beta chain is drawn from a study of blood T cell repertoires in COVID-19. On the study more broadly: The United States, Italy and Spain were the sources of the acute and convalescent COVID-19 samples. Nucleic acid was either cDNA or gDNA, and it came from T cells, B-cell-depleted T cells, or PBMCs.

The CDR3 runs 13 residues. CDR1 is SGDLS, CDR2 YYNGEE, per germline. Trimming took 1 base from V and 6 from J, leaving 10 bases between them. Source study methods: From reference gene primer amplification, estimates of nucleated cell counts were derived. Repertoires were generated with immunoSEQ multiplex PCR, while TCRdb's copy carries only in-frame clones and drops some. For V, J and clone size, that table is used; D and trimming come from the DNA. The table has under 150,000 clones, around 63% seen once. The sequence came from a woman aged 70-85 years with acute or convalescent COVID-19. Sequenced sample: peripheral blood. The chain couples TRBV9 to TRBJ1-1; the D gene is possibly TRBD1 (6 bases). The CDR3 here is CASSVSDSSEAFF. CDR3 in DNA: TGTGCCAGCAGCGTATCGGACAGCTCTGAAGCTTTCTTT. The complete variable domain, with remaining parts taken from reference TRBV9 and TRBJ1-1, reads DSGVTQTPKHLITATGQRVTLRCSPRSGDLSVYWYQQSLDQGLQFLIQYYNGEERAKGNILERFSAQQFPDLHSELNLSSLELGDSALYFCASSVSDSSEAFFGQGTRLTVV.